This T cell receptor beta chain was identified in a study of response to subunit inactivated influenza vaccine. The V gene's germline CDR1 is DFQATT and CDR2 SNEGSKA (reference sequence). This CDR3 is 13 amino acids long. V shed 5 bases and J shed 2 bases, with 13 bases lying between them. Study outcomes and limitations: T cells newly recruited by each seasonal influenza vaccination are few, the authors suggested.

Each CDR3 protein gets one entry after TCRdb re-called the RT-PCR reads with MiXCR. The sample has about 700,000 distinct CDR3 sequences, approximately 15% seen once. Turning to this clonotype: Its target is unknown. A much larger clone lies one base from this, so it may be a read error.

Specimen: PBMCs from blood, collected around 15 days before vaccination. V usage is TRBV20-1 and J usage is TRBJ2-7, with TRBD2 as a possible D gene (6 bases). The receptor was isolated from a man between 50 and 59 years old who received an inactivated influenza vaccine. CDR3 DNA sequence: TGCAGTGCTTCCCGGGACTGGACCTACGAGCAGTACTTC. It encodes CSASRDWTYEQYF.